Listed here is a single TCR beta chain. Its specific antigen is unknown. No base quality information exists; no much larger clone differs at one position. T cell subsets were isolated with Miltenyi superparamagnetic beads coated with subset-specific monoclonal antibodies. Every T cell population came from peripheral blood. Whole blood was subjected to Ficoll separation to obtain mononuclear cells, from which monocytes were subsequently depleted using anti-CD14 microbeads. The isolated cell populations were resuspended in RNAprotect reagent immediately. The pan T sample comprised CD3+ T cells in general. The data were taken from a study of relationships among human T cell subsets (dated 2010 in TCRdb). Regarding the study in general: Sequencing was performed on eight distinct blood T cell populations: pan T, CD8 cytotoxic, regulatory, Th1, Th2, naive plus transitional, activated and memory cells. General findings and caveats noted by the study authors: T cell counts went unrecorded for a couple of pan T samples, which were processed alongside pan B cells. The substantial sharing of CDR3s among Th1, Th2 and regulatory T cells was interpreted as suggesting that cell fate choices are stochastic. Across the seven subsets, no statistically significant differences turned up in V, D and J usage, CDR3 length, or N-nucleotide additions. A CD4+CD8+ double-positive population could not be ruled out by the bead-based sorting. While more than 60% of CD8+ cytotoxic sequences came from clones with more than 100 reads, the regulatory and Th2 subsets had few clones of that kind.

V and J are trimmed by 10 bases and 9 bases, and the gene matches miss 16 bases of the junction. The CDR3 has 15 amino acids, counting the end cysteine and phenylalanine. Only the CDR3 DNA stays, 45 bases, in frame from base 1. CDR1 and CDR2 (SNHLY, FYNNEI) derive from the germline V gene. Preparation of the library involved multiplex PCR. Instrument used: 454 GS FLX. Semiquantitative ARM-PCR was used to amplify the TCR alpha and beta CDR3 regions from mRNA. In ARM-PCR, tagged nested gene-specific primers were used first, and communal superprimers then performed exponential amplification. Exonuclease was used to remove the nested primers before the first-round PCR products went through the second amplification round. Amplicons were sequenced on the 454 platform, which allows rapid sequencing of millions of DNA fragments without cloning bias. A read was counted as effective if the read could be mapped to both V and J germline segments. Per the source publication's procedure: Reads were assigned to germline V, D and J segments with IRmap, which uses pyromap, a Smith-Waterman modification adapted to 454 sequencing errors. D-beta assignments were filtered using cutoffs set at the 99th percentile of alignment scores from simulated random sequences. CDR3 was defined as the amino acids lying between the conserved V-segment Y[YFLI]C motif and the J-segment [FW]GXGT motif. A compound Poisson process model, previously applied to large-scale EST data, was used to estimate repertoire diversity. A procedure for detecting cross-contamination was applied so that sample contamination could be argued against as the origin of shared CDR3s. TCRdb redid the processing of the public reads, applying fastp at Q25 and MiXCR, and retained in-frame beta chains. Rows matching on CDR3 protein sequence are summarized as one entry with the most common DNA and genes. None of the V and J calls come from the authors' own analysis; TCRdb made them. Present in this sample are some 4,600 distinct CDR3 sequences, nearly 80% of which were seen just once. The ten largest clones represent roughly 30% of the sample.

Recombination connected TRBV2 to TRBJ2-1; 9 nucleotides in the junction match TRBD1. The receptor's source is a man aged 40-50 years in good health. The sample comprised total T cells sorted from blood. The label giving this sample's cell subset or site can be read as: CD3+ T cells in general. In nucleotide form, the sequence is TGTGCCACCCTATCCGGGACAGGGAAGGTTAGTGAGCAGTTCTTC. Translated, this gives CATLSGTGKVSEQFF.